These 14 T cell receptor beta chains were sequenced from one sample in a study of PD-1 blockade in classical Hodgkin lymphoma. Relapses following autologous stem cell transplantation were seen in all patients, with brentuximab vedotin exposure varying. Data came from immunoSEQ multiplex PCR; TCRdb stores just in-frame clones and leaves some out. This sample has about 98,000 clones, with over 85% found just once. The sample here was peripheral blood mononuclear cells (PBMCs), taken at baseline. The origin of the receptors is a human donor with classical Hodgkin lymphoma.

The chain couples TRBV23-1 to TRBJ2-1; D gene ambiguous. TRBV23-1 is filed as an ORF, its function uncertain. CDR3 length equals 10 residues. V was trimmed by 4 bases and J by 8 bases, leaving 3 bases between them. The CDR3 nucleotides are TGCGCCAGCAGTCGATATGAGCAGTTCTTC. Its translation is CASSRYEQFF.

The chain is built from TRBV30 and TRBJ1-2; D is unresolved. The CDR3 totals 11 residues. Trimming took off 2 bases at V and 4 bases at J, with 5 bases between the two ends. Germline V gene sequence: CDR1 GTSNPN, CDR2 SVGIG (reference sequence). The CDR3 region is CAWSKVYGYTF. CDR3 DNA sequence: TGTGCCTGGAGTAAGGTCTATGGCTACACCTTC. Supplemented by reference TRBV30 and TRBJ1-2, the full variable domain reads SQTIHQWPATLVQPVGSPLSLECTVEGTSNPNLYWYRQAAGRGLQLLFYSVGIGQISSEVPQNLSASRPQDRQFILSSKKLLLSDSGFYLCAWSKVYGYTFGSGTRLTVV.

The V call is TRBV6-1, the J call TRBJ2-7; the D gene is possibly TRBD1 (5 bases). Trimming left V 7 bases short and J 2 bases short, with 12 bases between. This CDR3 region has 13 residues. CDR1 MNHNS and CDR2 SASEGT come from the germline V gene. The CDR3 sequence: CASTQTAPYEQYF. CDR3 in DNA: TGTGCCAGCACACAGACAGCGCCCTACGAGCAGTACTTC.

The chain links TRBV5-5 to TRBJ1-1; tentative D call: TRBD1 (5 bases). Germline CDR1 reads SGHKS; CDR2 reads YYEKEE (reference sequence). This CDR3 region has 15 residues. Trimming shortened V by 2 bases and J by 2 bases, and 13 bases separated the two germline ends. CDR3 region: CASSFQGHSNTEAFF. In nucleotides, the CDR3 is TGTGCCAGCAGCTTTCAAGGACACTCCAACACTGAAGCTTTCTTT. Based on the CDR3 plus reference TRBV5-5 and TRBJ1-1, the full variable domain is DAGVTQSPTHLIKTRGQQVTLRCSPISGHKSVSWYQQVLGQGPQFIFQYYEKEERGRGNFPDRFSARQFPNYSSELNVNALLLGDSALYLCASSFQGHSNTEAFFGQGTRLTVV.

V usage is TRBV28 and J usage is TRBJ1-2, with D possibly matching TRBD1 (5 bases). Per germline, CDR1 MDHEN and CDR2 SYDVKM. This CDR3 has 14 residues. Between the trimmed V and J ends, which lost 6 bases and 2 bases, there was a span of 13 bases. CDR3 sequence: CASSIFPGNYGYTF. CDR3 bases: TGTGCCAGCAGCATCTTCCCAGGGAACTATGGCTACACCTTC.

Only a few counts were recorded for this clone. Written as DNA, the CDR3 is TGTGCCTGGAGTGTACGTAGGACCTCCTACGAGCAGTACTTC. This codes for CAWSVRRTSYEQYF. The chain recombines TRBV30 with TRBJ2-7; D is unresolved. Between the trimmed V and J ends, which lost 0 bases and 0 bases, there was a span of 9 bases. This CDR3 is built from 14 residues. CDR1 and CDR2 from the germline V gene are GTSNPN and SVGIG (reference sequence).

This chain uses TRBV19 with TRBJ2-1; TRBD2 agrees at 7 bases. With 0 bases clipped from V and 2 bases from J, the junction kept 4 bases outside the gene matches. CDR3 length: 16 residues. Germline assignment: CDR1 LNHDA and CDR2 SQIVND (reference sequence). CDR3 nucleotides: TGTGCCAGTAGTATAGAGGGTCTAGCGGCCTACAATGAGCAGTTCTTC. Encoded protein: CASSIEGLAAYNEQFF.

This clone was counted a few times. The rearrangement links TRBV11-2 to TRBJ2-1, with 8 bases lining up with TRBD2. The junction had 3 bases not matched to a gene; V was cut back by 5 bases and J by 9 bases. This CDR3 comprises 12 residues. In germline, CDR1 is SGHAT, CDR2 FQNNGV. CDR3 coding DNA: TGTGCCAGCAGCACTGGGACTAGTGAGCAGTTCTTC. The encoded protein is CASSTGTSEQFF.

The chain employs TRBV20-1 and TRBJ1-1; no definite D call. The V gene's germline CDR1 is DFQATT and CDR2 SNEGSKA (reference sequence). The CDR3 is made up of 10 amino acids. Deletions cut 3 bases from V and 9 bases from J, with 8 bases between. For the CDR3, the DNA is TGCAGTGCTAGTCGGGCAAAAGCTTTCTTT. This sequence encodes CSASRAKAFF.

The gene calls are TRBV7-2 and TRBJ2-3; 7 nucleotides align to TRBD2. V shed 5 bases and J 5 bases; nucleotides not matched to a gene: 16. This CDR3 has 17 amino acids. Germline CDR1 and CDR2: SGHTA and FQGNSA. CDR3 DNA sequence: TGTGCCAGCAGCCTTCTCGGTGGGGGAGGGCCGGGAGATACGCAGTATTTT. Translation: CASSLLGGGGPGDTQYF.

The CDR3 loop reads CASSGGQGVAFGYTF. In DNA, the CDR3 is TGTGCCAGCAGTGGGGGACAGGGGGTCGCCTTTGGCTACACCTTC. The chain uses TRBV28 and TRBJ1-2; TRBD1 agrees at 11 bases. Germline lookup yields CDR1 MDHEN and CDR2 SYDVKM. The V and J ends lost 5 bases and 7 bases, in that order; junction bases with no gene match: 9. The CDR3 runs to 15 residues.

CDR3 DNA sequence: TGTGCCAGCAGCCATATAGGGCCGAATGAAAAACTGTTTTTT. Its protein product is CASSHIGPNEKLFF. J is TRBJ1-4 and V is TRBV14; no clear D. There are 14 residues in the CDR3. Germline CDR1 is SGHDN and CDR2 is FVKESK. V lost 3 bases to trimming and J lost 5 bases, with 10 bases between them.

The V gene is TRBV5-1, the J gene TRBJ2-5, with 9 bases matching TRBD1. With 4 bases clipped from V and 1 base from J, the junction kept 8 bases outside the gene matches. CDR3 size: 16 residues. The V gene's germline CDR1 is SGHRS and CDR2 YFSETQ. In DNA, the CDR3 is TGCGCCAGCAGCCCCTCGGGACAGGGTATCCAAGAGACCCAGTACTTC. It yields the protein CASSPSGQGIQETQYF.

About this clone itself: A junction end diverges from the germline sequence, so it may reflect a read error. The genes are TRBV30 and TRBJ2-3; 9 positions match TRBD1. Germline CDR1 and CDR2: GTSNPN and SVGIG (reference sequence). CDR3 length: 14 amino acids. The chain's CDR3 is CVWAADRGADTQYF. CDR3 nucleotides: TGTGTCTGGGCGGCCGACAGGGGGGCAGATACGCAGTATTTT.